The sequence of this TCR beta chain was determined in a study of blood T cell repertoires in COVID-19. The overall study: The origin of the acute and convalescent COVID-19 samples was the United States, Italy and Spain. T cells, B-cell-depleted T cells, or PBMCs provided the cDNA or gDNA that served as material.

CDR3 length: 14 residues. Germline V gives CDR1 SGHVS, CDR2 FNYEAQ. V lost 5 bases to trimming and J lost 9 bases; unmatched junction nucleotides: 7. Source study methods: Estimates of nucleated cell counts were drawn from the amplification of reference gene primers. Sequenced by immunoSEQ multiplex PCR; TCRdb stores in-frame clones only, minus some. V and J calls plus clone size are reproduced from that table; the DNA served to infer D and trimming. The sample contains some 120,000 clones, almost 80% of which appear only once. Sequencing used peripheral blood. This chain links TRBV7-6 with TRBJ2-1; 10 nucleotides align to TRBD2. The clonotype originates from a human donor in a cohort sampled during active COVID-19. For the CDR3, the DNA is TGTGCCAGCAGCCTTCTAAGCGGGAGGGCTGAGCAGTTCTTC. Residues: CASSLLSGRAEQFF.